This T cell receptor beta chain was documented in a study of blood T cell repertoires in COVID-19. About the research overall: Acute-phase and convalescent COVID-19 samples originated in the United States, Italy and Spain. PBMCs, B-cell-depleted T cells, or T cells provided the cDNA or gDNA that made up the material.

Trimming shortened V by 5 bases and J by 8 bases, and 18 bases separated the two germline ends. The CDR3 totals 14 residues. Germline loops: CDR1 LNHDA, CDR2 SQIVND (reference sequence). This clone was recorded once. Per the study methods: Scientists estimated how many nucleated cells there were by amplifying reference gene primers. Libraries were prepared by immunoSEQ multiplex PCR; TCRdb keeps only in-frame clonotypes and omits some of them. The V and J calls and clone size come from that table; D and trimming were worked out from the DNA. The sample yields 70,000 to 85,000 clones, about four fifths seen once.

The sequenced sample was peripheral blood. This receptor was identified in a woman older than 75 with acute or convalescent COVID-19. This chain uses TRBV19 with TRBJ2-5; D not resolved. The CDR3 is CASSLDETRSTQYF. In DNA, the CDR3 is TGTGCCAGTAGTCTCGACGAGACCCGGAGTACCCAGTACTTC.